Sequencing of this TCR beta chain was carried out in a study of blood T cell dynamics during melanoma immunotherapy. The CDR3 is 18 amino acids. V dropped 4 bases and J dropped 1; count of bases not matched to a gene: 11. Germline assignment: CDR1 MNHNS and CDR2 SASEGT. The time point was: pre-treatment baseline. Assay: immunoSEQ multiplex PCR; the TCRdb copy retains only in-frame clones and omits some. This sample has some 7,200 clones; approximately 84% occur once, and the top ten carry over 15%. The chain combines TRBV6-1 with TRBJ1-5; 9 nucleotides agree with TRBD1. Sequenced here: blood, sampled from a patient treated with checkpoint blockade. The receptor comes from a human donor with melanoma. The CDR3 spells CASSGNTLDRGSNQPQHF. CDR3 coding DNA: TGTGCCAGCAGTGGAAATACCCTAGACAGGGGGAGCAATCAGCCCCAGCATTTT.